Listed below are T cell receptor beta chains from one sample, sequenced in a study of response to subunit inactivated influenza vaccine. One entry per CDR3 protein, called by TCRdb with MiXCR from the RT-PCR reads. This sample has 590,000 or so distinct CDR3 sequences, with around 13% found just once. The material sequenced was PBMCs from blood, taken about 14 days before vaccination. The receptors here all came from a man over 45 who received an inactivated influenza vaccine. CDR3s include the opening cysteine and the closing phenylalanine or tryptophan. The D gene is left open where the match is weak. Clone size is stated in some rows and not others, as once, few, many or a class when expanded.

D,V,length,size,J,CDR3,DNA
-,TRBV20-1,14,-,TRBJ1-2,CSARDLGLNYGYTF,TGCAGTGCTAGAGATCTCGGTCTTAACTATGGCTACACCTTC
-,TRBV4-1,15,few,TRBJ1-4,CASSPRGGDNEKLFF,TGCGCCAGCAGCCCCCGAGGAGGGGACAATGAAAAACTGTTTTTT
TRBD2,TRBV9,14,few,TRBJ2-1,CASSPREVYNEQFF,TGTGCCAGCAGCCCCCGGGAGGTTTACAATGAGCAGTTCTTC
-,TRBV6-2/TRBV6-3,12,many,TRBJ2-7,CASSYSSYEQYF,TGTGCCAGCAGCTATAGCTCCTACGAGCAGTACTTC
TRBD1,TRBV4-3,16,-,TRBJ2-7,CASRQEIGGFGDEQYF,TGCGCCAGCAGGCAAGAAATAGGGGGCTTTGGCGACGAGCAGTACTTC
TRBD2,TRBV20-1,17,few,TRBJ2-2,CCARDLGTSGYTGELFF,TGCTGTGCTAGAGATCTCGGGACTAGCGGATACACCGGGGAGCTGTTTTTT
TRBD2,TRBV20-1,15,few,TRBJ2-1,CSARRAGGRSNEQFF,TGCAGTGCTAGAAGGGCGGGAGGGCGGTCGAATGAGCAGTTCTTC
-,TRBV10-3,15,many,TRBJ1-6,CAISESLLINSPLHF,TGTGCCATCAGTGAGTCTCTACTGATTAATTCACCCCTCCACTTT
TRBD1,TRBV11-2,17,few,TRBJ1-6,CASSLDGQGAYNSPLHF,TGTGCCAGCAGCTTAGATGGACAGGGAGCATATAATTCACCCCTCCACTTT
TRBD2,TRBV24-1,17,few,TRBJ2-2,CATSDTTSGVNTGELFF,TGTGCCACCAGTGATACAACTAGCGGGGTTAACACCGGGGAGCTGTTTTTT
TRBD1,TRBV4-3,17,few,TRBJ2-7,CASSQDLRTGGTYEQYF,TGCGCCAGCAGCCAAGATCTCAGGACAGGGGGGACCTACGAGCAGTACTTC
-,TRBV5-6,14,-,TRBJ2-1,CASSSGWGHNEQFF,TGTGCCAGCAGCTCGGGTTGGGGGCACAATGAGCAGTTCTTC
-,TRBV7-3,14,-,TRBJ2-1,CASSPGTGTREQFF,TGTGCCAGCAGCCCCGGGACCGGGACGCGTGAGCAGTTCTTC
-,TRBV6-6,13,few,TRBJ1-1,CASSYSVGAEAFF,TGTGCCAGCAGTTACTCGGTCGGGGCTGAAGCTTTCTTT
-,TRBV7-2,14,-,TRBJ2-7,CASSLDGTSSQQYF,TGTGCCAGCAGCTTAGATGGGACTTCCTCACAGCAGTACTTC
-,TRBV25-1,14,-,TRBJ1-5,CASSEFLHNQPQHF,TGTGCCAGCAGTGAATTTCTTCACAATCAGCCCCAGCATTTT
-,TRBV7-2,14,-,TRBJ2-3,CASSLIWMTDTQYF,TGTGCCAGCAGCTTAATATGGATGACAGATACGCAGTATTTT
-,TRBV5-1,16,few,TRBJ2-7,CASSPGGLRYNDEQYF,TGCGCCAGCAGCCCAGGGGGACTCCGCTATAATGACGAGCAGTACTTC
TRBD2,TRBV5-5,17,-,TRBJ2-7,CASSWTSGGVDVYEQYF,TGTGCCAGCAGCTGGACTAGCGGGGGGGTAGACGTATACGAGCAGTACTTC
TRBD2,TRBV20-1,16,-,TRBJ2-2,CSAPTSGRANTGELFF,TGCAGTGCTCCGACTAGCGGGAGGGCGAACACCGGGGAGCTGTTTTTT
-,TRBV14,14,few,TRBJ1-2,CASSQVTGDYGYTF,TGTGCCAGCAGCCAAGTGACAGGTGACTATGGCTACACCTTC
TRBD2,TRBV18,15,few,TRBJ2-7,CASSPPSSGTNEQYF,TGTGCCAGCTCACCACCGTCTAGCGGGACTAACGAGCAGTACTTC
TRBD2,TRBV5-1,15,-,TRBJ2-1,CASRSSGGLENEQFF,TGCGCCAGCAGAAGCTCGGGGGGGCTTGAAAATGAGCAGTTCTTC
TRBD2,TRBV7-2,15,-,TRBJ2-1,CASSWLAGGRNEQFF,TGTGCCAGCAGCTGGCTAGCGGGAGGGCGTAATGAGCAGTTCTTC
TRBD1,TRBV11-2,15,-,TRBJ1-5,CASSLDRASNQPQHF,TGTGCCAGCAGCTTGGACAGGGCTAGCAATCAGCCCCAGCATTTT
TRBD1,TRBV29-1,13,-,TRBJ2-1,CSVAGTGFNEQFF,TGCAGCGTTGCCGGGACAGGGTTTAATGAGCAGTTCTTC
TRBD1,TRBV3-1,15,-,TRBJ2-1,CASSKRQGRYNEQFF,TGTGCCAGCAGCAAAAGACAGGGAAGGTACAATGAGCAGTTCTTC
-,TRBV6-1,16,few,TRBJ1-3,CASSDQPHNPGNTIYF,TGTGCCAGCAGTGACCAACCACACAACCCTGGAAACACCATATATTTT
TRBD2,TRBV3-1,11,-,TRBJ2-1,CASSQSGGQFF,TGTGCCAGCAGCCAGAGCGGGGGGCAGTTCTTC
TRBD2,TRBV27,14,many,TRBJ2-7,CASSFFGGAYEQYF,TGTGCCAGCAGTTTTTTCGGGGGGGCCTACGAGCAGTACTTC
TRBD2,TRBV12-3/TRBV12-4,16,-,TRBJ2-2,CASSPPAGLNTGELFF,TGTGCCAGCAGTCCCCCAGCGGGGTTGAACACCGGGGAGCTGTTTTTT
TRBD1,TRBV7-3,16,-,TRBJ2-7,CASSLTPGQRLYEQYF,TGTGCCAGCAGCCTCACACCGGGACAGAGACTCTACGAGCAGTACTTC
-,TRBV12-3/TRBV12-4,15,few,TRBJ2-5,CASMGTTGFQETQYF,TGTGCCAGCATGGGGACAACAGGGTTCCAAGAGACCCAGTACTTC
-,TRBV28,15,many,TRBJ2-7,CASSTDSSVLYEQYF,TGTGCCAGCAGTACGGACAGTTCCGTCCTATACGAGCAGTACTTC
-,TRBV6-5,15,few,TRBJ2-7,CASSYSAQGGYEQYF,TGTGCCAGCAGTTACTCAGCCCAGGGGGGGTACGAGCAGTACTTC
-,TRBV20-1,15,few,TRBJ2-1,CSATISGLSYNEQFF,TGCAGTGCTACGATCAGCGGGCTCTCCTACAATGAGCAGTTCTTC
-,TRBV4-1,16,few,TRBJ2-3,CASSQTDWGWTDTQYF,TGCGCCAGCAGCCAAACCGACTGGGGGTGGACAGATACGCAGTATTTT
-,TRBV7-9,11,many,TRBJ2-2,CASGWAGELFF,TGTGCCAGTGGTTGGGCCGGGGAGCTGTTTTTT
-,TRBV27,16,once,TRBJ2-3,CASSLSRGWGTDTQYF,TGTGCCAGCAGTTTATCGAGGGGATGGGGCACAGATACGCAGTATTTT
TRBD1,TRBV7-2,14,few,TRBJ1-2,CASSIDRDSFGYTF,TGTGCCAGCAGCATAGACAGGGACTCCTTTGGCTACACCTTC
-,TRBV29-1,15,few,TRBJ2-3,CSVGHLQRLTDTQYF,TGCAGCGTTGGCCACCTACAGCGACTCACAGATACGCAGTATTTT
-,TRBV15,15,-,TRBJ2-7,CATSRVDGASYEQYF,TGTGCCACCAGCAGAGTGGACGGTGCCTCCTACGAGCAGTACTTC
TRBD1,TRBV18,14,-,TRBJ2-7,CASSPTGGRDEQYF,TGTGCCAGCTCACCAACAGGGGGGCGGGATGAGCAGTACTTC
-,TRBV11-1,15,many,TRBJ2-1,CASSLAPGRGNEQFF,TGTGCCAGCAGCTTAGCTCCGGGTCGAGGCAATGAGCAGTTCTTC
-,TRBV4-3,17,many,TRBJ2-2,CASSQALPGANTGELFF,TGCGCCAGCAGCCAAGCCCTGCCAGGGGCAAACACCGGGGAGCTGTTTTTT
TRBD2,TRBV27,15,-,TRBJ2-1,CASSPTSGPYNEQFF,TGTGCCAGCAGCCCGACTAGCGGGCCTTACAATGAGCAGTTCTTC
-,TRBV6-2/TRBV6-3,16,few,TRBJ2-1,CASSYLPWGRLDEQFF,TGTGCCAGCAGTTACTTGCCGTGGGGCCGCTTAGATGAGCAGTTCTTC
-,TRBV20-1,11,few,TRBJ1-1,CSAGPGDEAFF,TGCAGTGCTGGTCCCGGCGACGAAGCTTTCTTT
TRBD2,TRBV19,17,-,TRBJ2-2,CASSNTLAGMNTGELFF,TGTGCCAGTAGTAACACCCTAGCGGGGATGAACACCGGGGAGCTGTTTTTT
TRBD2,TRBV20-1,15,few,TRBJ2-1,CSARDLAGGPNEQFF,TGCAGTGCTAGAGATCTGGCGGGAGGGCCGAATGAGCAGTTCTTC
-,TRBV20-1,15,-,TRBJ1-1,CSANQGGRLNTEAFF,TGCAGTGCTAACCAAGGCGGGAGATTGAACACTGAAGCTTTCTTT
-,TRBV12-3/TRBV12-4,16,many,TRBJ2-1,CASTLRSAERYNEQFF,TGTGCCAGCACCCTCCGATCAGCGGAGCGATACAATGAGCAGTTCTTC
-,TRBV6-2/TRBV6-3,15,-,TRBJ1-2,CASSYPKDMSYGYTF,TGTGCCAGCAGTTACCCGAAAGACATGAGCTATGGCTACACCTTC
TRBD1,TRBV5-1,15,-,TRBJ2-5,CASSLSTGGQETQYF,TGCGCCAGCAGCTTGTCGACAGGGGGCCAAGAGACCCAGTACTTC